This is a list of T cell receptor beta chains from one sample in a study of T cell responses to AZD1222 COVID-19 vaccine. Produced via immunoSEQ multiplex PCR; TCRdb's table is partial and in-frame only. The sample records tens of thousands of clones, around three quarters being singletons. The specimen comprised peripheral blood, sampled 28 days after the second AZD1222 dose. The receptors here all came from an adult who received the AZD1222 COVID-19 vaccine. The CDR3 runs from the conserved cysteine through the conserved F or W. The D gene is left open where the match is weak. Rows may omit the clone size; those that give it use once, few, many or a size class.

abundance	d_gene	v_gene	j_gene	CDR3nt	CDR3aa
NA	NA	TRBV27	TRBJ1-1	TGTGCCAGCAGTCTTAGGGGATCCACTGAAGCTTTCTTT	CASSLRGSTEAFF
NA	TRBD1	TRBV23-1	TRBJ1-5	TGCGCCAGCATTCAAGACGGACAGGGAGGGAGCAATCAGCCCCAGCATTTT	CASIQDGQGGSNQPQHF
NA	NA	TRBV5-6	TRBJ2-5	TGTGCCAGCAGCTTAGTAACGGGCCTCCAAGAGACCCAGTACTTC	CASSLVTGLQETQYF
NA	NA	TRBV7-6	TRBJ2-7	TGTGCCAGCAGCCCCGGGGGAAGCTCCTACGAGCAGTACTTC	CASSPGGSSYEQYF
once	NA	TRBV7-9	TRBJ2-3	TGTGCCAGCAGTAGGACTCACGAGGGAGATACGCAGTATTTT	CASSRTHEGDTQYF
NA	NA	TRBV19	TRBJ2-3	TGTGCCAGTACGCCCGGAGTGGCAGGGATGGGCACAGATACGCAGTATTTT	CASTPGVAGMGTDTQYF
NA	NA	TRBV14	TRBJ2-5	TGTGCCAGCAGCCAAGATCTGCGGGGAAGGTTGGAGACCCAGTACTTC	CASSQDLRGRLETQYF
NA	NA	TRBV27	TRBJ2-2	TGTGCCAGCAGTTTTGAGGCACCGGTCACCGGGGAGCTGTTTTTT	CASSFEAPVTGELFF
NA	NA	TRBV11-1	TRBJ2-3	TGTGCCAGCAGCTTAGTTGGGCCAGCCAATACGCAGTATTTT	CASSLVGPANTQYF
once	TRBD1	TRBV5-1	TRBJ2-3	TGCGCCAGCAACCCGCGACAGGGCTACGATACGCAGTATTTT	CASNPRQGYDTQYF
NA	NA	TRBV7-9	TRBJ2-5	TGTGCCAGCAGCACCGCAACAGGCTTCCAAGAGACCCAGTACTTC	CASSTATGFQETQYF
NA	TRBD1	TRBV7-2	TRBJ2-5	TGTGCCAGCAGCTGGGGGCTCAGGGGGGAGACCCAGTACTTC	CASSWGLRGETQYF
few	TRBD1	TRBV6-4	TRBJ1-1	TGTGCCAGCACCGGGACAGGGGGCATCTGGACTGAAGCTTTCTTT	CASTGTGGIWTEAFF
NA	TRBD1	TRBV2	TRBJ2-7	TGTGCCAGCAGCGGGACAGGGCGGGGATACGAGCAGTACTTC	CASSGTGRGYEQYF